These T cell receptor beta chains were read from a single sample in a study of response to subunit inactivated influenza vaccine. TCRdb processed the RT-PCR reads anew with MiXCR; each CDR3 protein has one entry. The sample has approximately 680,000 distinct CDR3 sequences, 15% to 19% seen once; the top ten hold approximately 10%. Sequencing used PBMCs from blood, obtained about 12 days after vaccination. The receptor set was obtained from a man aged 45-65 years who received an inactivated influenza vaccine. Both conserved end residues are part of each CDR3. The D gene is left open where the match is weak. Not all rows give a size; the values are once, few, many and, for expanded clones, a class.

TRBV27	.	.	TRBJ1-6	TGTGCCAGCAGTCCTACGCTGGGTCCCGTGTCACCCCTCCACTTT	CASSPTLGPVSPLHF
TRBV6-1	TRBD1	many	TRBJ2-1	TGTGCCAGCAGGTCAGAACCCAGGGGGTATGAGCAGTTCTTC	CASRSEPRGYEQFF
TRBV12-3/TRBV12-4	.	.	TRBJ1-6	TGTGCCAGCAGGTGGGGGGCGAGCTCCTATAATTCACCCCTCCACTTT	CASRWGASSYNSPLHF
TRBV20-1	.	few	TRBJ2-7	TGCAGTGCTCCCGGGACGGTTAGCTCCTACGAGCAGTACTTC	CSAPGTVSSYEQYF
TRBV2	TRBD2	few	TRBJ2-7	TGTGCCAGCAGTGACTACGGGAGGGCCGATTTC	CASSDYGRADF
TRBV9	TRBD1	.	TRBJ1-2	TGTGCCAGCAGCGTCGGACAGGGGGCTTTTGGCTACACCTTC	CASSVGQGAFGYTF
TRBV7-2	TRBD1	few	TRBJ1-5	TGTGCCAGCAGCTTGGGACAGGGTATGGATCAGCCCCAGCATTTT	CASSLGQGMDQPQHF
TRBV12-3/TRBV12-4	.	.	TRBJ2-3	TGTGCCAGCAGTTTCGGGACCCCCTCGGAGTATTTT	CASSFGTPSEYF
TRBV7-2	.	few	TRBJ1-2	TGTGCCAGCAGCATCACCCCAGTAGGCTATGGCTACACCTTC	CASSITPVGYGYTF
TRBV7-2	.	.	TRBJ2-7	TGTGCCAGCAGCCCCGCCCCGGGGGCCTACGAGCAGTACTTC	CASSPAPGAYEQYF
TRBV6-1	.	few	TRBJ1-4	TGTGCCAGCAACCCCAGGCGATTAACTAATGAAAAACTGTTTTTT	CASNPRRLTNEKLFF
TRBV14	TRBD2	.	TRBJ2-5	TGTGCCAGCAGCCCTCGGACTAGCAGAGAGACCCAGTACTTC	CASSPRTSRETQYF
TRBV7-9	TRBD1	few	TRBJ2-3	TGTGCCAGCAGATGGGACAGGGATTCAGATACGCAGTATTTT	CASRWDRDSDTQYF
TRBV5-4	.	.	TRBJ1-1	TGTGCCAGCAGCTTGGCCGGGGGCTACACTGAAGCTTTCTTT	CASSLAGGYTEAFF
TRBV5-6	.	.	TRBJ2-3	TGTGCCAGCAGCCCCGGGGTAGGGAGCACAGATACGCAGTATTTT	CASSPGVGSTDTQYF
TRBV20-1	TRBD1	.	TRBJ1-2	TGCAGTGCTAGAGATTCCGACAGGGGCGGTGGCTACACCTTC	CSARDSDRGGGYTF
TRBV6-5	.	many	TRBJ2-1	TGTGCCAGCAAAGGGATCGACAATGAGCAGTTCTTC	CASKGIDNEQFF
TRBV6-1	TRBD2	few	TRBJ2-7	TGTGCCAGCAGATCAAAACGAGCGGGAGGGCCCTACGAGCAGTACTTC	CASRSKRAGGPYEQYF
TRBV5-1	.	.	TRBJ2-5	TGCGCCAGCAGCTTGTATGGGTTCCAAGAGACCCAGTACTTC	CASSLYGFQETQYF
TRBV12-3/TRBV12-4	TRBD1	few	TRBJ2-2	TGTGCCAGCAGTCCCGAGACAGGGGGCACCGGGGAGCTGTTTTTT	CASSPETGGTGELFF
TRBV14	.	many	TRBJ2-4	TGTGCCAGCAGCCACCCACAGGGGGGGAAAAACATTCAGTACTTC	CASSHPQGGKNIQYF
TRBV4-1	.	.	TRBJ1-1	TGCGCCAGCAGCCAAAACAGGGTTACTGAAGCTTTCTTT	CASSQNRVTEAFF
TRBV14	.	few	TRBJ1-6	TGTGCCAGCAGCAAAGGGGCCCACGCCGGGAATTCACCCCTCCACTTT	CASSKGAHAGNSPLHF
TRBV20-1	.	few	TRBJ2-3	TGCAGTGCTAGAGATTCCGGACTCACAGATACGCAGTATTTT	CSARDSGLTDTQYF
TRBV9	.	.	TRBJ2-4	TGTGCCAGCAGCGTATACGGGCACAAAAACATTCAGTACTTC	CASSVYGHKNIQYF
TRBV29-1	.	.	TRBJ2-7	TGCAGCGCCTCGGAGGGACAGTCCTACGAGCAGTACTTC	CSASEGQSYEQYF
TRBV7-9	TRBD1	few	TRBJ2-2	TGTGCCAGCAGACCCCAGGGGACAGGCGGGGAGCTGTTTTTT	CASRPQGTGGELFF
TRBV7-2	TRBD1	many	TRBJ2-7	TGTGCCAGCAGGCCGACAGGGGCCTACGAGCAGTACTTC	CASRPTGAYEQYF
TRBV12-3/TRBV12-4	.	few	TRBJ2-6	TGTGCCAGCAGGGAGGACAGCGCTGGGGCCAACGTCCTGACTTTC	CASREDSAGANVLTF
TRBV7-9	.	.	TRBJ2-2	TGTGCCAGCAGGGGGCAAGCTGGCACCGGGGAGCTGTTTTTT	CASRGQAGTGELFF
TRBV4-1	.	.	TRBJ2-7	TGCGCCAGCACCAAAACTCCCACAGATCGCCACGAGCAGTACTTC	CASTKTPTDRHEQYF
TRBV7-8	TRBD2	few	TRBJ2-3	TGTGCCAGCAGCTTGCAGACTAGCGGGGTCACAGATACGCAGTATTTT	CASSLQTSGVTDTQYF
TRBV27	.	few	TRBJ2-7	TGTGCCAGCAGTTTATCAGCCCCCTTAGTGGACAGCTCCTACGAGCAGTACTTC	CASSLSAPLVDSSYEQYF
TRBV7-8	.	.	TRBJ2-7	TGTGCCAGCGGCTTAATTCAGGGAGGTGGTGAGCAGTACTTC	CASGLIQGGGEQYF
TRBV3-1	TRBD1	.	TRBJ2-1	TGTGCCAGCAGCCAGGGGACAGGGGTGGTTGAGCAGTTCTTC	CASSQGTGVVEQFF
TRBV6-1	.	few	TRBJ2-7	TGTGCCAGCCGCGGGAAACAGGGCGTCAACGAGCAGTACTTC	CASRGKQGVNEQYF
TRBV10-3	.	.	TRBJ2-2	TGTGCCATCAGTAGACGTGAGGGCACCGGGGAGCTGTTTTTT	CAISRREGTGELFF